The 28 T cell receptor beta chains below all came from one sample that was sequenced in a study of blood T cell repertoires in COVID-19. Method: immunoSEQ multiplex PCR; TCRdb's copy keeps in-frame clones and lacks some. The data show fewer than 250,000 clones, with around nine tenths seen just once and around 3% held by the top ten. Sequencing was performed on peripheral blood. These receptors were collected from a man aged 55 to 70 with acute or convalescent COVID-19.

The CDR3, as DNA: TGTGCCAGCTCCCAAATCCCCGACAGTTCCACCGGGGAGCTGTTTTTT. This sequence encodes CASSQIPDSSTGELFF. This chain uses TRBV6-4 with TRBJ2-2, with D perhaps TRBD1 (5 bases). The CDR3 totals 16 residues. Deletions cut 8 bases from V and 4 bases from J, with 20 bases between. CDR1 and CDR2 from the germline V gene are MRHNA and SNTAGT.

The gene calls are TRBV11-2 and TRBJ2-2; 8 bases line up with TRBD2. The CDR3 spans 19 residues. CDR1 SGHAT and CDR2 FQNNGV come from the germline V gene. After removal of 4 bases from V and 1 base from J, the junction contained 14 bases not matched to a gene. The CDR3 here is CASSWGPSGRAENTGELFF. In DNA, the CDR3 is TGTGCCAGCAGCTGGGGGCCTAGCGGGCGGGCCGAGAACACCGGGGAGCTGTTTTTT.

Here the CDR3 reads CASSWGTGRANTEAFF. As DNA, the CDR3 is TGTGCCAGCAGCTGGGGGACAGGTCGGGCGAACACTGAAGCTTTCTTT. V and J are TRBV5-5 and TRBJ1-1, with 8 bases matching TRBD1. Germline V gene lookup returns CDR1 SGHKS and CDR2 YYEKEE (reference sequence). CDR3 length: 16 amino acids. J was trimmed by 1 base and V by 3 bases; bases with no gene match: 8.

The V call is TRBV5-1, the J call TRBJ1-3; D ambiguous. CDR1 and CDR2 from the germline V gene are SGHRS and YFSETQ. This CDR3 has 16 residues. The germline V and J ends were trimmed by 1 base and 3 bases, with 14 bases remaining between them. Here the CDR3 DNA reads TGCGCCAGCAGCTTGAATTCTGCCACCGGTGGAAACACCATATATTTT. Amino acids: CASSLNSATGGNTIYF.

This chain's CDR3 is CASSVWGGQGSSSYNEQFF. The CDR3 nucleotides are TGTGCCAGCAGCGTGTGGGGGGGACAGGGGTCCAGCTCCTACAATGAGCAGTTCTTC. V gene TRBV6-2 or TRBV6-3 combines with J gene TRBJ2-1, with TRBD1 matching 10 bases. This CDR3 contains 19 residues. Trimming took 6 bases from V and 0 from J; bases not matched to a gene: 14. The V gene's germline CDR1 is MNHEY and CDR2 SVGEGT.

The genes are TRBV7-2 and TRBJ2-2; 10 bases map to TRBD2. Germline CDR1 SGHTA, CDR2 FQGNSA. CDR3 size: 16 residues. V was clipped by 5 bases and J by 4 bases; unmatched bases: 7. The CDR3 nucleotides read TGTGCCAGCAGCAATAGCGGGGGGCTCCCCACCGGGGAGCTGTTTTTT. This sequence encodes CASSNSGGLPTGELFF.

This chain connects TRBV6-6 to TRBJ2-7, with 10 bases aligning to TRBD1. The V segment lost 5 bases and the J segment 2 bases; nucleotides outside the gene matches: 9. The CDR3 totals 16 residues. Germline V gene sequence: CDR1 MNHNY, CDR2 SVGAGI (reference sequence). The CDR3 DNA sequence: TGTGCCAGCAGTCCCGGCCGGGACAGGGGACCCTACGAGCAGTACTTC. Translating it yields CASSPGRDRGPYEQYF.

To note about this clone: At one end the junction does not follow the germline gene, possibly because of a read error. The chain has TRBV7-9 and TRBJ2-3, with D uncertain. Germline CDR1 is SEHNR and CDR2 is FQNEAQ (reference sequence). The CDR3 extends over 11 amino acids. The DNA of the CDR3 is TGTGCTAGCAGCTCCTTGGATACGCAGTATTTT. Translating gives CASSSLDTQYF.

The chain employs TRBV19 and TRBJ2-3, with 11 bases that match TRBD2. Trimming cost V 3 bases and J 5 bases; bases outside gene matches: 4. The CDR3 runs to 15 residues. The V gene's germline CDR1 is LNHDA and CDR2 SQIVND (reference sequence). The CDR3 loop is CASSISGGAKDTQYF. In DNA, the CDR3 is TGTGCCAGTAGTATTAGCGGGGGGGCCAAAGATACGCAGTATTTT. The whole variable domain, remainder taken from reference TRBV19 and TRBJ2-3, is DGGITQSPKYLFRKEGQNVTLSCEQNLNHDAMYWYRQDPGQGLRLIYYSQIVNDFQKGDIAEGYSVSREKKESFPLTVTSAQKNPTAFYLCASSISGGAKDTQYFGPGTRLTVL.

This clone turned up a few times. This chain uses TRBV27 with TRBJ1-6, with a possible D match to TRBD1 (6 bases). Germline values: CDR1 MNHEY, CDR2 SMNVEV (reference sequence). Trimming removed 4 bases at V and 5 bases at J, with 9 bases between. The CDR3 is made up of 14 amino acids. The CDR3 spells CASSSYRDNSPLHF. The CDR3 nucleotides read TGTGCCAGCAGTTCCTACAGGGATAATTCACCCCTCCACTTT.

The chain recombines TRBV19 with TRBJ1-6; D is perhaps TRBD1 (6 bases). The germline V gene encodes CDR1 LNHDA and CDR2 SQIVND (reference sequence). V lost 3 bases to trimming and J lost 4 bases, with 13 bases between them. The CDR3 length is 16 residues. CDR3 sequence (DNA): TGTGCCAGTAGTATGTCCGGACAGCCGTATAATTCACCCCTCCACTTT. It encodes CASSMSGQPYNSPLHF.

The rearrangement joins TRBV18 to TRBJ2-2; D possibly corresponds to TRBD2 (6 bases). Germline V lookup: CDR1 KGHSH, CDR2 LQKENI. The CDR3 runs to 14 residues. Deletions cut 3 bases from V and 4 bases from J, with 9 bases between. The CDR3 loop is CASSPRDSTGELFF. In DNA, the CDR3 is TGTGCCAGCTCACCCCGGGACTCCACCGGGGAGCTGTTTTTT. The entire variable domain, with the rest obtained from reference TRBV18 and TRBJ2-2, is as follows: NAGVMQNPRHLVRRRGQEARLRCSPMKGHSHVYWYRQLPEEGLKFMVYLQKENIIDESGMPKERFSAEFPKEGPSILRIQQVVRGDSAAYFCASSPRDSTGELFFGEGSRLTVL.

A remark on this clone: Other DNA sequences from this sample encode an identical CDR3 as well. V and J are TRBV9 and TRBJ1-2; D remains ambiguous. This CDR3 has 14 residues. V shed 0 bases and J shed 0 bases, with 6 bases lying between them. Per germline, CDR1 SGDLS and CDR2 YYNGEE. CDR3 amino acids: CASSVADSNYGYTF. CDR3 in DNA: TGTGCCAGCAGCGTAGCAGACTCTAACTATGGCTACACCTTC.

This chain uses TRBV6-2 or TRBV6-3 with TRBJ1-2, with D uncertain. Trimming shortened V by 2 bases and J by 8 bases, and 12 bases separated the two germline ends. The germline V gene encodes CDR1 MNHEY and CDR2 SVGEGT. The CDR3 loop spans 13 amino acids. This CDR3 is CASSYVRAYGYTF. The CDR3 DNA sequence: TGTGCCAGCAGTTACGTGAGGGCTTACGGCTACACCTTC.

V is TRBV7-2 and J is TRBJ2-5, with TRBD2 identical over 7 bases. Trimming took 5 bases from V and 5 from J; bases not matched to a gene: 17. The CDR3 totals 17 residues. Germline V gene lookup returns CDR1 SGHTA and CDR2 FQGNSA. CDR3: CASSPPLGRGFRETQYF. CDR3 nucleotides: TGTGCCAGCAGCCCCCCGCTCGGGCGGGGGTTCCGCGAGACCCAGTACTTC.

V is TRBV18 and J is TRBJ1-6; D is ambiguous. The CDR3 is 15 residues long. Trimming left V 0 bases short and J 6 bases short, with 9 bases between. Germline lookup yields CDR1 KGHSH and CDR2 LQKENI. CDR3 in amino acids: CASSPPAGPNSPLHF. CDR3 DNA sequence: TGTGCCAGCTCACCACCCGCGGGTCCTAATTCACCCCTCCACTTT.

The table lists this clone with a count of one. The chain recombines TRBV28 with TRBJ2-3; 9 bases align to TRBD2. The germline CDR1 and CDR2 sequences are MDHEN and SYDVKM. V lost 3 bases, J lost 1 base, and 5 bases stayed unmatched. This CDR3 is built from 16 residues. The DNA of the CDR3 is TGTGCCAGCAGTTTTCAGGCTAGCGGGGGCACAGATACGCAGTATTTT. It codes for CASSFQASGGTDTQYF.

The chain employs TRBV3-1 (or the pseudogene TRBV3-2) and TRBJ1-2; no firm D call. The germline CDR1 and CDR2 sequences are LGHDT and YNNKEL (reference sequence). The CDR3 runs 16 residues. V lost 0 bases and J lost 7, with 18 bases in between. The CDR3 DNA is TGTGCCAGCAGCCAAGATGCGGGCTTCGGTGGAGGTGGCTACACCTTC. Its protein is CASSQDAGFGGGGYTF.

The chain has TRBV4-3 and TRBJ2-3, with D uncertain. Trimming shortened V by 0 bases and J by 5 bases, and 6 bases separated the two germline ends. The germline V gene has CDR1 LGHNA and CDR2 YSLEER. The CDR3 covers 13 residues. CDR3: CASSQDSRDTQYF. The CDR3, as DNA: TGCGCCAGCAGCCAAGATTCGCGAGATACGCAGTATTTT.

V and J are TRBV5-6 and TRBJ2-5, with 9 bases fitting TRBD2. CDR1 is SGHDT, CDR2 YYEEEE, per germline. V shed 4 bases and J 4 bases; nucleotides not matched to a gene: 11. CDR3 length equals 16 residues. The CDR3 DNA reads TGTGCCAGCAGCCCCAGGGGTAGCGGGGGCGTAGAGACCCAGTACTTC. This encodes CASSPRGSGGVETQYF.

This chain joins TRBV10-2 and TRBJ2-7; tentative D call: TRBD2 (6 bases). Germline lookup yields CDR1 WSHSY and CDR2 SAAADI. Trimming took off 3 bases at V and 1 base at J, with 10 bases between the two ends. The CDR3 extends over 14 amino acids. The CDR3 DNA follows: TGCGCCAGCAGTGATTGGGCGGGATCCTACGAGCAGTACTTC. Translating gives CASSDWAGSYEQYF.

The chain links TRBV7-9 to TRBJ2-1, with TRBD2 matching over 7 bases. Per germline, CDR1 SEHNR and CDR2 FQNEAQ (reference sequence). The CDR3 loop spans 16 amino acids. V was pared by 5 bases and J by 1 base, with 8 bases of the junction left unmatched. The CDR3 DNA is TGTGCCAGCAGCCCTCCCCCAGCGGGGTCCTACAATGAGCAGTTCTTC. Translating it yields CASSPPPAGSYNEQFF.

The chain joins TRBV27 to TRBJ2-7; the match to TRBD1 covers 9 bases. The J segment lost 0 bases and the V segment lost 2 bases, leaving 5 bases of the junction unmatched. This CDR3 is 16 amino acids long. Germline V CDR1 and CDR2: MNHEY, SMNVEV (reference sequence). The CDR3 DNA reads as TGTGCCAGCAGTTTAAGGGCGACAGGGGGCTCCTACGAGCAGTACTTC. Its protein product is CASSLRATGGSYEQYF.

The chain uses TRBV13 and TRBJ2-3; 7 nucleotides agree with TRBD1. The CDR3 loop spans 16 amino acids. Trimming at V came to 0 bases and at J to 4 bases, leaving 7 bases not matched to a gene. Germline V CDR1 and CDR2: PRHDT, FYEKMQ (reference sequence). The DNA of the CDR3 is TGTGCCAGCAGCTTAGGAACAGGGGTTTTCCCAGATACGCAGTATTTT. Translation: CASSLGTGVFPDTQYF.

The chain has TRBV4-3 and TRBJ1-5; D might be TRBD1 (6 bases). CDR3 length: 15 amino acids. Looked up from germline, CDR1 is LGHNA and CDR2 is YSLEER. V was shortened by 4 bases and J by 4 bases, with 14 bases between the two germline ends. The CDR3 DNA sequence: TGCGCCAGCAGCCTGGAACTCGGACAGAATCAGCCCCAGCATTTT. It codes for CASSLELGQNQPQHF.

Comment on this clone: Other DNA sequences within the sample encode an identical CDR3. CDR3 DNA sequence: TGTGCCACCAGCAGAGCGAGCACAGATACGCAGTATTTT. Amino acid sequence: CATSRASTDTQYF. This chain connects TRBV15 to TRBJ2-3; D is ambiguous. The germline V and J ends were trimmed by 1 base and 0 bases, with 2 bases remaining between them. CDR1 is LNHNV and CDR2 is YYDKDF in the germline V gene (reference sequence). The CDR3 runs 13 residues.

The rearrangement links TRBV5-1 to TRBJ1-4, with D tentatively TRBD1 (6 bases). Between the trimmed V and J ends, which lost 4 bases and 0 bases, there was a span of 10 bases. CDR1 and CDR2 from the germline V gene are SGHRS and YFSETQ. This CDR3 spans 15 amino acids. CDR3 coding DNA: TGCGCCAGCAGCCAGGGGTCCTCAACTAATGAAAAACTGTTTTTT. This translates into CASSQGSSTNEKLFF.

The rearrangement uses TRBV6-5 and TRBJ1-2, with D unclear. The CDR3 loop spans 14 amino acids. Trimming pared 6 bases from V and 8 bases from J, leaving 19 bases between. Germline CDR1 MNHEY, CDR2 SVGAGI. The CDR3 DNA reads as TGTGCCAGCAGCCCCCCGGGCAGGACTAAGGGCTACACCTTC. The encoded protein is CASSPPGRTKGYTF.